This T cell receptor beta chain was profiled in a study of T cell repertoires in cytomegalovirus infection. Study in general: Public signatures in TCR beta pointed to CMV infection and matching HLA type.

The germline CDR1 and CDR2 sequences are KGHDR and SFDVKD. Trimming removed 0 bases at V and 6 bases at J, with 12 bases between. The CDR3 runs 15 residues. General observations from the study: Clonotypes of TCR beta that were HLA-C-restricted and CMV-specific dominated the ex vivo response. There were carriers of CMV plus the relevant HLA, and cumulative public TCR beta family frequency identified them.

TCRdb analysed the reads with MiXCR anew, one entry per CDR3 protein. The table includes some 220,000 distinct CDR3 sequences, around 6.4% detected once. This clonotype was seen at least ten times. Its antigen is undetermined. This chain uses TRBV24-1 with TRBJ2-3, with D possibly being TRBD2 (6 bases). This receptor was obtained from a human donor in good health (CMV status not recorded). Some clones in this sample may be carry-over from other donors' samples. Sequencing was carried out using PBMCs. CDR3 bases: TGTGCCACCAGTGATTTGTGGGGGGAGAAGGATACGCAGTATTTT. Protein: CATSDLWGEKDTQYF.